A selection of T cell receptor beta chains follows, all from one sample in a study of T-cell reconstitution after alpha-beta-depleted transplantation in children. MiXCR, applied by TCRdb to the PCR reads, yields one record per CDR3 protein. Here the sample spans about 400,000 distinct CDR3 sequences, 20% being singletons. Sequenced here: PBMCs from the stem cell graft donor, sampled from the stem cell graft. Receptor source: a human donor who donated a stem cell graft to a child with acute myeloid leukemia. CDR3s include the opening cysteine and the closing phenylalanine or tryptophan. For some rows the clone size is stated as once, few or many, or as a class when expanded; others skip it.

TRBV27	many	TRBJ2-5	CASSRPGLTETQYF
TRBV7-2	few	TRBJ2-1	CASSLTGTGVYNEQFF
TRBV4-2	.	TRBJ2-6	CASSQVGANVLTF
TRBV5-1	.	TRBJ2-5	CASTGTSGPQETQYF
TRBV20-1	many	TRBJ2-7	CSARFSGAYEQYF
TRBV7-2	.	TRBJ2-5	CASSSDRAGQETQYF
TRBV7-8	many	TRBJ2-1	CASSLEANEQFF
TRBV5-1	few	TRBJ2-5	CASSLGLARQETQYF
TRBV18	few	TRBJ2-5	CASSQGSAETQYF
TRBV4-2	.	TRBJ1-2	CASSQDNWTKRDGYTF
TRBV10-3	.	TRBJ1-1	CAISESRTGAVLGTEAFF
TRBV5-1	.	TRBJ2-3	CASSLGGRTDTQYF
TRBV24-1	.	TRBJ2-1	CATSDSSDLPNEQFF
TRBV7-9	.	TRBJ2-2	CASSLGGTGRTGELFF
TRBV4-1	many	TRBJ2-1	CASSQGGGGPNEQFF
TRBV5-1	few	TRBJ2-5	CASSVNFKTGGIQETQYF
TRBV2	few	TRBJ1-6	CASKGSGSPLHF
TRBV21-1	many	TRBJ1-1	CASSKRENRFPNTEAFF
TRBV20-1	few	TRBJ1-3	CSARDAGAGGNTIYF
TRBV20-1	.	TRBJ2-7	CSARDGTSGRLDSYEQYF
TRBV6-1	.	TRBJ2-1	CASRPGQGAGEQFF
TRBV7-3	.	TRBJ2-3	CASSLKGGRSDTQYF
TRBV28	once	TRBJ2-7	CASSFLPAGQLYEQYF
TRBV27	.	TRBJ2-5	CASSSRNMRQETQYF
TRBV5-5	few	TRBJ1-2	CASNRQKYGYTF
TRBV20-1	many	TRBJ2-1	CSARNREERVF
TRBV28	.	TRBJ2-1	CASRQGQGEQFF
TRBV12-3/TRBV12-4	few	TRBJ2-2	CGRGTSGRPKNTGELFF
TRBV7-2	.	TRBJ2-1	CASSLVGGRTHNEQFF
TRBV6-5	.	TRBJ2-7	CASSSEYRAAYEQYF
TRBV7-6	.	TRBJ2-5	CASSYGQGQETQYF
TRBV28	.	TRBJ2-2	CASSPRMATGELFF
TRBV20-1	.	TRBJ2-3	CSASPQRRRPTDTQSF
TRBV12-3/TRBV12-4	.	TRBJ2-1	CASSPGQGVSSNEQFF
TRBV12-3/TRBV12-4	many	TRBJ1-1	CASSLGPNTEAFF
TRBV14	.	TRBJ2-1	CASSLKGTSGDLYNEQFF
TRBV10-3	few	TRBJ1-1	CAISRGRLTEAFF
TRBV20-1	many	TRBJ2-7	CSARPGLAGVTSYEQYF
TRBV12-3/TRBV12-4	many	TRBJ2-2	CASSFGGGELFF
TRBV12-3/TRBV12-4	many	TRBJ2-1	CASSLQGANNEQFF
TRBV12-3/TRBV12-4	.	TRBJ2-1	CASTIAGPSYNEQFF
TRBV28	.	TRBJ2-5	CASSLLAGTQETQYF
TRBV28	few	TRBJ2-3	CASSRRRGTDTQYF
TRBV12-3/TRBV12-4	.	TRBJ2-7	CSSSLGANYEQYF